The clone carrying this T cell receptor beta chain was counted at least ten times. The data were obtained in a study of early T cells in non-severe SARS-CoV-2 infection. The wider study: RNA in bulk from unsorted whole blood was sequenced, and chains were unpaired.

Germline CDR1 SGHTA, CDR2 FQGTGA. CDR3 length: 16 amino acids. V was trimmed by 1 base and J by 0 bases, leaving 9 bases between them. Unique molecular identifiers tagged individual cDNA molecules. TCRdb ran MiXCR on the 5' RACE reads and lists one entry per CDR3 protein. Here the sample spans some 49,000 distinct CDR3 sequences, around 4% being singletons. The chain joins TRBV7-3 to TRBJ2-2; D gene unclear. Sequenced: whole blood. This sequence was found in an adult who was a healthcare worker with PCR-confirmed SARS-CoV-2 infection or an uninfected control (not recorded which). This CDR3 reads CASSLSRPSNTGELFF. CDR3 nucleotides: TGTGCCAGCAGCTTAAGCAGGCCCTCGAACACCGGGGAGCTGTTTTTT.